This TCR beta chain was retrieved from a study of Ad26.COV2.S vaccination and SARS-CoV-2 variants (dated by TCRdb to the early 2020s). About the investigation overall: Donors in the vaccine arm were drawn from COV1001, a multicentre, randomized, double-blind, placebo-controlled phase I-IIa trial testing Ad26.COV2.S in healthy adults. A total of around 32 samples were included in the TCR-sequenced set, comprising around 19 Ad26.COV2.S vaccine recipients, 5 placebo recipients and 8 SARS-CoV-2 convalescent individuals. Investigators did not know the trial group allocation while performing experiments and assessing outcomes. Sequencing of the TCRbeta repertoire served to evaluate the specificity and breadth of SARS-CoV-2-reactive T cell receptors following Ad26.COV2.S vaccination. Ad26.COV2.S was given intramuscularly at 5x10^10 or 1x10^11 viral particles, as a single shot or as two shots 56 days apart. Trial participants were randomized into five groups of five, in which low-dose or high-dose Ad26.COV2.S was given once or twice, or placebo was given on both occasions. Overall study outcomes, separate from this receptor: Compared with placebo recipients, Ad26.COV2.S recipients showed higher spike-specific TCR breadth (P = 0.0014). Vaccine and placebo recipients had similar non-spike TCR breadth, a finding consistent with the vaccine containing only spike. It was noted by the authors that total T cell responses may have been underestimated by the TCR breadth and depth analyses. After vaccination, substantial breadth of spike-specific CD8+ and CD4+ T cell responses was reported. The study lacked the statistical power to compare responses across vaccine doses or regimens.

Relative to germline, V is missing 1 base and J is missing 1 base, with 16 bases of the junction outside any gene match. Based on the germline V gene, the CDR1 and CDR2 sequences are LGHNA and YNFKEQ. The CDR3 has 20 amino acids, counting the end cysteine and phenylalanine. This entry keeps only the CDR3 DNA: 60 bases, framed from base 1. Taken with the paper, the label for treatment or condition translates to: over 15 received Ad26.COV2.S at low or high dose, single or two shots; roughly 5 received placebo; per-sample allocation not given. For vaccine and placebo recipients, the sequenced repertoires came from samples collected on day 63 after the first injection. Cohort 1b enrolled about two dozen adults aged 18-55 years at a single site in Boston, USA, between 29 July and 7 August 2020. Ad26.COV2.S was a replication-incompetent adenovirus type 26 vector that expressed a prefusion-stabilized SARS-CoV-2 spike protein derived from the original Wuhan strain.

In regard to this clone: Its target antigen remains unknown. No base qualities exist here, and no much larger clone lies one base off it.

TCRbeta CDR3 regions were sequenced with the immunoSEQ Assay. After extraction, genomic DNA underwent amplification by bias-controlled multiplex PCR, followed by high-throughput sequencing. Turning to the authors' computational methods: Collapsing and filtering of sequences were performed to quantify the absolute abundance of each unique TCRbeta CDR3 region. T cell fraction was estimated by normalizing TCRbeta template counts to usable DNA, which was measured by amplifying reference genes present in all nucleated cells. Repertoire TCRs were annotated as SARS-CoV-2-specific by exact matching of V gene, CDR3 amino acid sequence and J gene to a known reactive TCR set. MIRA supplied the reference SARS-CoV-2 TCR set, which was filtered for enrichment in COVID-19-positive ImmuneCODE repertoires so that public or cross-reactive TCRs were removed. Using the MIRA antigens, annotated TCRs were further analysed by specific ORF or by position within an ORF. Breadth was defined as the number of annotated unique rearrangements divided by the total number of unique productive rearrangements, and depth was defined as the summed frequency of the annotated unique rearrangements. Two-sided Wilcoxon rank-sum tests were used to compare TCR breadth between groups. TCRdb holds this immuneACCESS table with in-frame rearrangements only. Some clones are missing; in checked studies, unresolved V genes explain under half, and the rest has no known cause. The DNA gave D and trimming, while V, J and clone size come from that table. For this sample the table gives hundreds of thousands of clones, of which 83% were detected only once. The biggest ten clones account for about 7.4% of the sample.

Sample: peripheral blood, taken in a trial of Ad26.COV2.S vaccine versus placebo. The receptor comes from a person aged 18 to 59 who received the Ad26.COV2.S COVID-19 vaccine or a placebo. This chain is built from TRBV4-2 and TRBJ2-7; TRBD2 aligns with 10 central bases. The CDR3 here reads CASSQVIDPQLAGKSYEQYF. In nucleotides, the sequence is TGTGCCAGCAGCCAAGTAATTGACCCCCAACTAGCGGGAAAGTCCTACGAGCAGTACTTC.